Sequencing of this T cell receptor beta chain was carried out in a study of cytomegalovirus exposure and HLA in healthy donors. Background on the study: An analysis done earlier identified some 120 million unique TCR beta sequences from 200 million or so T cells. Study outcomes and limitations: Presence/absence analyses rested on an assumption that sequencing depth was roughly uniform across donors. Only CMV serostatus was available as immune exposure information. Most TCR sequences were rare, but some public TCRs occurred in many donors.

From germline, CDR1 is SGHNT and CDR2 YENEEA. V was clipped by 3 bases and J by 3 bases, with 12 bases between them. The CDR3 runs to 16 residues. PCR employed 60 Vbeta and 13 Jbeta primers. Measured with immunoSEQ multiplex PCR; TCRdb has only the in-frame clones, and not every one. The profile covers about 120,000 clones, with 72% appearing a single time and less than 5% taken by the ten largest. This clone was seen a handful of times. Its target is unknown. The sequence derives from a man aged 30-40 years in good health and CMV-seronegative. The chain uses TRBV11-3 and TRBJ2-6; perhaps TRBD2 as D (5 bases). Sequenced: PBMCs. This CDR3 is CASSFGGLDGANVLTF. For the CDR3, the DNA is TGTGCCAGCAGCTTCGGAGGACTGGATGGGGCCAACGTCCTGACTTTC.